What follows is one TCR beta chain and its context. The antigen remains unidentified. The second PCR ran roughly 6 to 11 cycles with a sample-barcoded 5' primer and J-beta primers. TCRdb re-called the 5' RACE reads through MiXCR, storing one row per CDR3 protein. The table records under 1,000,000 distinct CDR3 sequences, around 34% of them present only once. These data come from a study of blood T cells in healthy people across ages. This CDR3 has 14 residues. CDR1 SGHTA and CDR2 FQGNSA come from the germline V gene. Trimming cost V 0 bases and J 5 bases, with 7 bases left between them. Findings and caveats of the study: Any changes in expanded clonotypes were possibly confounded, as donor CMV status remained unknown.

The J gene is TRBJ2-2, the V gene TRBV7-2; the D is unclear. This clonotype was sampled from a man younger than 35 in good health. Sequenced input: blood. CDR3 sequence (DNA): TGTGCCAGCAGCTTAGCTGCTGGGACCGGGGAGCTGTTTTTT. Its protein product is CASSLAAGTGELFF.